This passage covers 29 T cell receptor beta chains from one sample sequenced in a study of blood T cell repertoires in COVID-19. Clones were read by immunoSEQ multiplex PCR, and TCRdb kept only the in-frame ones, dropping some. The sample lists about 140,000 clones, roughly four fifths occurring once. Material for sequencing was peripheral blood. The receptors were sampled from a human donor in a cohort sampled during active COVID-19.

CDR3 in DNA: TGTGCCAGCAGCTGGGGCCTAGGGGAAGGGACTGAAGCTTTCTTT. This encodes CASSWGLGEGTEAFF. The V gene is TRBV5-5, the J gene TRBJ1-1; D is possibly TRBD1 (5 bases). Between the trimmed V and J ends, which lost 3 bases and 5 bases, there was a span of 17 bases. The CDR3 has 15 residues. CDR1 and CDR2 (germline): SGHKS, YYEKEE (reference sequence).

V usage is TRBV6-4 and J usage is TRBJ2-1, with 10 bases matching TRBD2. Germline V gene sequence: CDR1 MRHNA, CDR2 SNTAGT. This CDR3 is built from 16 residues. V shed 2 bases and J 3 bases; nucleotides not matched to a gene: 4. This chain's CDR3 is CASSDPTSGCYNEQFF. CDR3 DNA: TGTGCCAGCAGTGACCCGACTAGCGGGTGCTACAATGAGCAGTTCTTC.

The chain uses TRBV7-6 and TRBJ2-7; 9 bases match TRBD1. CDR3 size: 15 residues. The ends lost 1 base at V and 6 bases at J; junction bases unmatched: 7. The germline CDR1 and CDR2 sequences are SGHVS and FNYEAQ. The CDR3 loop reads CASSLGTGELREQYF. The CDR3 DNA is TGTGCCAGCAGCTTAGGGACAGGGGAATTGCGCGAGCAGTACTTC.

This clone has just a few counts. The chain couples TRBV12-3 or TRBV12-4 to TRBJ2-7, with D possibly TRBD1 on 5 matching bases. Trimming pared 5 bases from V and 1 base from J, leaving 9 bases between. CDR3 size: 13 residues. CDR3 amino acids: CASSRRQSYEQYF. CDR3 nucleotides: TGTGCCAGCAGTCGCCGACAGTCCTACGAGCAGTACTTC.

The rearrangement joins TRBV5-1 to TRBJ2-2; D might be TRBD2 (5 bases). V lost 7 bases and J 3 bases, leaving 13 bases between the germline ends. The CDR3 length is 14 residues. Germline assignment: CDR1 SGHRS and CDR2 YFSETQ. In DNA, the CDR3 is TGCGCCAGCCGGGGTCGAGATTACACCGGGGAGCTGTTTTTT. Translating gives CASRGRDYTGELFF.

This clone came up once. The genes are TRBV11-2 and TRBJ2-7; 10 positions agree with TRBD2. Germline CDR1 and CDR2: SGHAT and FQNNGV. With V trimmed by 1 base and J by 5 bases, 11 bases remained unmatched. This CDR3 spans 17 amino acids. This CDR3 is CASSLVGRLAGFDEQYF. The CDR3 DNA follows: TGTGCCAGCAGCTTAGTGGGTAGACTAGCGGGCTTTGACGAGCAGTACTTC.

The CDR3: CASSLGIASQGNEQFF. The CDR3 DNA follows: TGCGCCAGCAGCTTGGGGATAGCCTCTCAAGGCAATGAGCAGTTCTTC. This chain connects TRBV5-1 to TRBJ2-1; D gene ambiguous. This CDR3 comprises 16 residues. Germline V gene lookup returns CDR1 SGHRS and CDR2 YFSETQ. The germline V and J ends were trimmed by 0 bases and 6 bases, with 16 bases remaining between them.

V is TRBV18 and J is TRBJ2-2; D gene uncertain. This CDR3 has 13 residues. V dropped 4 bases and J dropped 2 bases, with 5 bases sitting between them. CDR1 is KGHSH, CDR2 LQKENI, per germline. Here the CDR3 reads CASSLLNTGELFF. In DNA, the CDR3 is TGTGCCAGCTCACTACTTAACACCGGGGAGCTGTTTTTT.

This CDR3 reads CASSPSRGGNEKLFF. For the CDR3, the DNA is TGTGCCAGCAGCCCAAGCCGCGGAGGGAATGAAAAACTGTTTTTT. The rearrangement links TRBV3-1 (or the pseudogene TRBV3-2) to TRBJ1-4; D not certain. Trimming cost V 4 bases and J 5 bases, with 14 bases left between them. Germline CDR1 LGHDT, CDR2 YNNKEL (reference sequence). This CDR3 has 15 amino acids.

This clone was picked up a small number of times. This rearrangement joins TRBV4-1 to TRBJ2-7, with D possibly being TRBD1 (6 bases). CDR1 and CDR2 (germline): MGHRA, YSYEKL. V lost 1 base, J lost 4 bases, and 17 bases lay in between. The CDR3 totals 16 residues. CDR3 amino acids: CASSQVRGQLPYEQYF. The DNA for the CDR3 is TGCGCCAGCAGCCAAGTGAGGGGACAACTTCCTTACGAGCAGTACTTC.

The gene calls are TRBV7-9 and TRBJ2-3; no clear D gene. Germline V CDR1 and CDR2: SEHNR, FQNEAQ (reference sequence). The CDR3 length is 18 residues. Trimming pared 4 bases from V and 2 bases from J, leaving 22 bases between. CDR3: CASSSTVYVDSLTDTQYF. The DNA of the CDR3 is TGTGCCAGCAGCTCCACTGTATACGTGGATAGCCTCACAGATACGCAGTATTTT.

This clone was seen a single time. The J gene is TRBJ2-5, the V gene TRBV6-1; perhaps TRBD2 as D (5 bases). The V gene lost 2 bases and the J gene lost 5 bases, with 9 bases spanning the gap. This CDR3 is built from 13 residues. Germline loops: CDR1 MNHNS, CDR2 SASEGT. Here the CDR3 reads CASSEPGMETQYF. The CDR3 nucleotides are TGTGCCAGCAGTGAACCGGGAATGGAGACCCAGTACTTC.

DNA of the CDR3: TGTGCCAGCAGCCAGGCCGGGATCCAATTCTACAATGAGCAGTTCTTC. This gives the protein CASSQAGIQFYNEQFF. This chain uses TRBV3-1 (or the pseudogene TRBV3-2) with TRBJ2-1; D is possibly TRBD2 (5 bases). V was clipped by 3 bases and J by 3 bases, with 15 bases between them. This CDR3 is 16 amino acids long. CDR1 and CDR2 (germline): LGHDT, YNNKEL (reference sequence).

This chain connects TRBV7-9 to TRBJ1-2, with D unresolved. With 5 bases removed from V and 4 bases from J, the gap between germline ends came to 8 bases. Germline CDR1 and CDR2: SEHNR and FQNEAQ (reference sequence). The CDR3 is 12 residues long. CDR3 DNA: TGTGCCAGCAGCCTGGGCAGCTATGGCTACACCTTC. Protein: CASSLGSYGYTF.

The chain joins TRBV7-2 to TRBJ2-7, with D possibly TRBD2 on 6 matching bases. CDR3 length: 14 residues. With 5 bases removed from V and 3 bases from J, the gap between germline ends came to 14 bases. Germline V gene data show CDR1 as SGHTA and CDR2 as FQGNSA. The CDR3 region is CASSISGLLYEQYF. CDR3 in DNA: TGTGCCAGCAGCATATCGGGACTCCTCTACGAGCAGTACTTC.

This chain joins TRBV28 and TRBJ2-5, with a weak D call TRBD1 (6 bases). Looked up from germline, CDR1 is MDHEN and CDR2 is SYDVKM. The CDR3 is made up of 15 amino acids. V lost 6 bases and J 4 bases, leaving 18 bases between the germline ends. CDR3 DNA: TGTGCCAGCAGGACTACAGGGCTTCGACGAGAGACCCAGTACTTC. Its protein is CASRTTGLRRETQYF.

This chain uses TRBV6-1 with TRBJ2-3, with D unclear. Germline loops: CDR1 MNHNS, CDR2 SASEGT. The length of the CDR3 is 12 residues. V was shortened by 2 bases and J by 7 bases, with 7 bases between the two germline ends. CDR3 in DNA: TGTGCCAGCAGTGAATGGGCATATACGCAGTATTTT. It is translated as CASSEWAYTQYF.

CDR3 sequence reads: CASSRVGRGSHTEAFF. DNA of the CDR3: TGTGCCAGTAGTCGTGTCGGCAGGGGGTCACACACTGAAGCTTTCTTT. The chain carries TRBV19 and TRBJ1-1, with 7 bases matching TRBD1. With 5 bases clipped from V and 3 bases from J, the junction kept 12 bases outside the gene matches. The CDR3 runs 16 residues. Germline assignment: CDR1 LNHDA and CDR2 SQIVND (reference sequence).

The chain recombines TRBV7-4 with TRBJ1-6, with D possibly TRBD1 on 5 matching bases. This CDR3 contains 11 residues. V lost 2 bases and J lost 19, with 12 bases in between. The germline V gene has CDR1 SGHVT and CDR2 SQSDAQ. The CDR3 DNA sequence: TGTGCCAGCAGCTTATCGCCAGGGTGTCACTTT. It is translated as CASSLSPGCHF.

This chain joins TRBV18 and TRBJ2-7; possibly TRBD1 for D (6 bases). The CDR3 covers 16 residues. CDR1 and CDR2 (germline): KGHSH, LQKENI. The V end lost 2 bases, the J end lost 1 base, and 15 bases lay between the germline ends. The DNA of the CDR3 is TGTGCCAGCTCACCAGGTGGGGGCCGGATATCCTACGAGCAGTACTTC. This translates into CASSPGGGRISYEQYF.

V usage is TRBV3-1 (or the pseudogene TRBV3-2) and J usage is TRBJ2-7; 14 bases agree with TRBD2. Germline trimming cut 1 base from V and 11 bases from J; bases unmatched to any gene: 4. The CDR3 is made up of 14 amino acids. Germline CDR1 LGHDT, CDR2 YNNKEL (reference sequence). This chain's CDR3 is CASSQGLAGGQKYF. The CDR3 coding sequence is TGTGCCAGCAGCCAAGGACTAGCGGGAGGGCAAAAGTACTTC.

This chain links TRBV7-2 with TRBJ2-3; 7 positions agree with TRBD2. This CDR3 has 15 residues. V lost 5 bases, J lost 2 bases, and 7 bases stayed unmatched. Germline V CDR1 and CDR2: SGHTA, FQGNSA. CDR3: CASSTQAGVTDTQYF. Here the CDR3 DNA reads TGTGCCAGCAGCACCCAGGCGGGGGTCACAGATACGCAGTATTTT. Combining the CDR3 with reference TRBV7-2 and TRBJ2-3 gives the whole variable domain GAGVSQSPSNKVTEKGKDVELRCDPISGHTALYWYRQSLGQGLEFLIYFQGNSAPDKSGLPSDRFSAERTGGSVSTLTIQRTQQEDSAVYLCASSTQAGVTDTQYFGPGTRLTVL.

The V gene is TRBV9, the J gene TRBJ2-1; 11 positions match TRBD2. J lost 8 bases, V lost 4 bases, and 5 bases had no gene match. CDR3 length: 14 residues. Germline V gene lookup returns CDR1 SGDLS and CDR2 YYNGEE. CDR3 in amino acids: CASSTLAGGHEQFF. CDR3 bases: TGTGCCAGCAGCACGCTAGCGGGAGGTCATGAGCAGTTCTTC.

V gene TRBV4-1 combines with J gene TRBJ2-7, with 7 bases matching TRBD2. Germline CDR1 reads MGHRA; CDR2 reads YSYEKL. This CDR3 is built from 17 residues. V lost 1 base to trimming and J lost 2 bases; unmatched junction nucleotides: 11. The CDR3 reads CASSQALGGLSPYEQYF. The CDR3 region has the DNA TGCGCCAGCAGCCAAGCCCTGGGGGGACTATCACCCTACGAGCAGTACTTC.

This clone has a single count. The chain combines TRBV6-5 with TRBJ2-7; D is perhaps TRBD1 (5 bases). CDR3 length: 13 amino acids. V was trimmed by 2 bases and J by 4 bases, leaving 9 bases between them. Germline V CDR1 and CDR2: MNHEY, SVGAGI. The CDR3 nucleotides are TGTGCCAGCAGTTACAGGGGCCCTTACGAGCAGTACTTC. Translating it yields CASSYRGPYEQYF.

The gene calls are TRBV19 and TRBJ2-7, with D hard to call. The germline gives CDR1 LNHDA, CDR2 SQIVND (reference sequence). Between the trimmed V and J ends, which lost 1 base and 4 bases, there was a span of 11 bases. The CDR3 is 14 residues long. CDR3 DNA sequence: TGTGCCAGTAGTATAGGATCGTTGACATACGAGCAGTACTTC. Translated: CASSIGSLTYEQYF.

This chain links TRBV27 with TRBJ2-1; the D is unclear. The CDR3 totals 13 residues. Germline values: CDR1 MNHEY, CDR2 SMNVEV (reference sequence). The V gene lost 3 bases and the J gene lost 5 bases, with 8 bases spanning the gap. This chain's CDR3 is CASSFGSDNEQFF. The CDR3, as DNA: TGTGCCAGCAGTTTTGGCTCTGACAATGAGCAGTTCTTC.

Comments on this clone: Other nucleotide sequences in the sample specify the same CDR3. The J gene is TRBJ1-5, the V gene TRBV3-1 (or the pseudogene TRBV3-2); D possibly corresponds to TRBD1 (5 bases). Germline CDR1 and CDR2: LGHDT and YNNKEL (reference sequence). This CDR3 spans 14 amino acids. Trimming took 3 bases from V and 4 from J, leaving 10 bases between them. CDR3 sequence: CASSHRGGNQPQHF. The CDR3 DNA reads TGTGCCAGCAGCCACCGGGGGGGAAATCAGCCCCAGCATTTT.

The chain has TRBV5-1 and TRBJ2-7; 8 bases align to TRBD2. Germline lookup yields CDR1 SGHRS and CDR2 YFSETQ. The ends lost 0 bases at V and 5 bases at J; junction bases unmatched: 10. The CDR3 loop spans 16 amino acids. The DNA for the CDR3 is TGCGCCAGCAGCTTGGTTCATCCGGGAGGGCCAGACGAGCAGTACTTC. Protein sequence: CASSLVHPGGPDEQYF. The full variable domain, in which reference TRBV5-1 and TRBJ2-7 provide the parts outside the CDR3, is KAGVTQTPRYLIKTRGQQVTLSCSPISGHRSVSWYQQTPGQGLQFLFEYFSETQRNKGNFPGRFSGRQFSNSRSEMNVSTLELGDSALYLCASSLVHPGGPDEQYFGPGTRLTVT.